The T cell receptor (beta chain) under discussion was sequenced for a study of CD8 T cells in ankylosing spondylitis. 5'-RACE, quantitative and with molecular barcodes, yielded the TCR beta libraries. MiXCR, run by TCRdb on the 5' RACE reads, gives a single entry per CDR3 protein. The sample consists of about 64,000 distinct CDR3 sequences, approximately 6% of them appearing once. V lost 1 base and J 0 bases, leaving 9 bases between the germline ends. The CDR3 is 16 residues long. CDR1 and CDR2 from the germline V gene are PRHDT and FYEKMQ (reference sequence). This clonotype was counted ten times or more. Its antigen is not known. Broader study findings: Reactive arthritis synovial fluid and blood previously showed some of these motif variants. Researchers reportedly found disease-linked clones significantly enriched in matched ankylosing spondylitis synovial fluid. What seemed typical of ankylosing spondylitis blood was a TCR beta motif built from eight highly homologous variants.

The J gene is TRBJ2-2, the V gene TRBV13, with D tentatively TRBD1 or TRBD2 (5 bases each). This receptor was obtained from a male donor with ankylosing spondylitis. The sample was synovial fluid, either unsorted or a sorted T cell fraction (not recorded which). For the CDR3, the DNA is TGTGCCAGCAGCTTAGTTCGGGGCGCGAACACCGGGGAGCTGTTTTTT. This sequence encodes CASSLVRGANTGELFF.